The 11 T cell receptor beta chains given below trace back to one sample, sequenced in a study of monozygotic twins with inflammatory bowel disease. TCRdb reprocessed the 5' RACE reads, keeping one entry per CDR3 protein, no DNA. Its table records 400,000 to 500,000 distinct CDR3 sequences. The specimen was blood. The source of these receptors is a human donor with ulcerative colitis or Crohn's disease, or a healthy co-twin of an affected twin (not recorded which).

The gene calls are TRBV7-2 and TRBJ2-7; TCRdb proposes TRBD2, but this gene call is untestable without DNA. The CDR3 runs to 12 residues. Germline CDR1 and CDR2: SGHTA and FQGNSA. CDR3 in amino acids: CASSLELGGLYF.

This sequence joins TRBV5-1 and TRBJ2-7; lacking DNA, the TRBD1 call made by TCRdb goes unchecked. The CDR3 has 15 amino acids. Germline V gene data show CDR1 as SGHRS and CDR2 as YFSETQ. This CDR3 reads CASSLAGTTSYEQYF.

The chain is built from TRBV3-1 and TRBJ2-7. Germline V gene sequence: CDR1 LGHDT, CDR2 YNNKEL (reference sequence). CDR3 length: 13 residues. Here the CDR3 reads CASSPARSYEQYF.

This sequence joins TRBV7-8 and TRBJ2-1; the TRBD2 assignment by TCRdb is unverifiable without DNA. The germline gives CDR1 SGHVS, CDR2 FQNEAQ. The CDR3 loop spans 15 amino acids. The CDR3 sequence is CASSSFSGRADEQFF.

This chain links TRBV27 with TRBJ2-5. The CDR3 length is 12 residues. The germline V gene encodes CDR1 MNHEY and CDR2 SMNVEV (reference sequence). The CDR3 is CASSQKTGTQYF.

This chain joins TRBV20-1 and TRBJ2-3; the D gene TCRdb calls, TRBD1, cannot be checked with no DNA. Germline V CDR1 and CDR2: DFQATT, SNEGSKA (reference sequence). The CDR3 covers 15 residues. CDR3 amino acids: CSATSTGVSTDTQYF.

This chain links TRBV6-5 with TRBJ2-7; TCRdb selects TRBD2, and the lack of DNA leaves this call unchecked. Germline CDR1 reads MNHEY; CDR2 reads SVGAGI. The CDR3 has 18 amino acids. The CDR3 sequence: CASSYSRRGGLAPYEQYF.

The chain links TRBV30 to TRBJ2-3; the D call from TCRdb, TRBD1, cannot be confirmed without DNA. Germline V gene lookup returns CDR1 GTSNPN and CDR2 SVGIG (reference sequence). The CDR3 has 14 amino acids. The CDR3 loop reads CAWIEGRGTDTQYF.

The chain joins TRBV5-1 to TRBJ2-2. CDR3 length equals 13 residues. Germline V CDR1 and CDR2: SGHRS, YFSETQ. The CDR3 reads CASSFEITGELFF.

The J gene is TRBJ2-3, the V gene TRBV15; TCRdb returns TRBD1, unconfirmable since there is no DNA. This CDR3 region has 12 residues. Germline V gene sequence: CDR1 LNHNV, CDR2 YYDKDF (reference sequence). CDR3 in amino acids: CATSGGLDTQYF.

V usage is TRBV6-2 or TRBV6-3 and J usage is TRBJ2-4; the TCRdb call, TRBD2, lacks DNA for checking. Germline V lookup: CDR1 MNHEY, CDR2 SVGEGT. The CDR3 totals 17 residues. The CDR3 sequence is CASSFNAQLLGLHIQYF.